A selection of T cell receptor beta chains follows, all from one sample in a study of T cells in Graves' hyperthyroidism and ophthalmopathy. A single record per CDR3 protein comes from TCRdb applying MiXCR to the multiplex PCR reads. The table lists 450,000 to 600,000 distinct CDR3 sequences, about 20% of them singletons. The specimen was blood. The source is a man aged 35 to 55 with Graves' ophthalmopathy. The CDR3 runs from the conserved cysteine through the conserved F or W. D genes are given only for firm matches. Clone sizes are given selectively: once, few, many, or a class where the clone is expanded.

TRBV5-1,TRBJ2-2,-,few,TGCGCCAGCAGCACCCAGGGACGGCCCGGGGAGCTGTTTTTT,CASSTQGRPGELFF
TRBV28,TRBJ1-5,-,-,TGTGCCAGTCTCCAGGGGCCGGGCAATCAGCCCCAGCATTTT,CASLQGPGNQPQHF
TRBV18,TRBJ1-4,TRBD1,few,TGTGCCAGCTCACCTACTAGCCGTACAGGGGGAGCTGAAAAACTGTTTTTT,CASSPTSRTGGAEKLFF
TRBV2,TRBJ2-7,TRBD2,few,TGTGCCAGCATGTGGGTTACTAGCGGGTACAAGGACGAGCAGTACTTC,CASMWVTSGYKDEQYF
TRBV18,TRBJ2-3,-,few,TGTGCCAGCTCACCAAATGTGGATACGCAGTATTTT,CASSPNVDTQYF
TRBV19,TRBJ1-5,-,few,TGTGCCAGTAGTATCTTGGACAGCAATCAGCCCCAGCATTTT,CASSILDSNQPQHF
TRBV20-1,TRBJ2-3,TRBD2,once,TGCAGTGCTAGTGGCCAGGCCCGACTAGCGGGGGACACAGATACGCAGTATTTT,CSASGQARLAGDTDTQYF
TRBV28,TRBJ2-5,-,many,TGTGCCAGCAGTGACCCAGGGGTGGGAGAGACCCAGTACTTC,CASSDPGVGETQYF
TRBV5-8,TRBJ1-2,-,-,TGTGCCAACAGTCGCAGTCTCCCTTATGGCTACACCTTC,CANSRSLPYGYTF
TRBV3-1,TRBJ2-1,-,few,TGTGCCAGCAGCTTGTACACTAGTAATGAGCAGTTCTTC,CASSLYTSNEQFF
TRBV3-1,TRBJ2-1,-,many,TGTGCCAGCAGCCAAGATGGACTCAACAATGAGCAGTTCTTC,CASSQDGLNNEQFF
TRBV7-3,TRBJ2-5,TRBD2,-,TGTGCCAGCAGCCCGATGGGACTAGCGGGGTCGGAGACCCAGTACTTC,CASSPMGLAGSETQYF
TRBV10-3,TRBJ2-2,-,few,TGTGCCATCAAATCCGGGGAGCTGTTTTTT,CAIKSGELFF
TRBV5-4,TRBJ2-2,-,-,TGTGCCAGCAGCTTTGGACCGGCTAAGGCAACCGGGGAGCTGTTTTTT,CASSFGPAKATGELFF
TRBV27,TRBJ2-7,TRBD1,-,TGTGCCAGCAGTCCCGGGACAGGGTTATACGAGCAGTACTTC,CASSPGTGLYEQYF
TRBV9,TRBJ2-5,TRBD1,-,TGTGCCAGCACCGAGGGGGCACTGCTCCCTCAGTACTTC,CASTEGALLPQYF
TRBV4-3,TRBJ1-1,-,-,TGCGCCAGCAGCCATCGGGGGGCGGCTGAAGCTTTCTTT,CASSHRGAAEAFF
TRBV4-1,TRBJ1-2,-,-,TGCGCCAGCAGCCAAGACCCACGGACGGACCCCTATGGCTACACCTTC,CASSQDPRTDPYGYTF
TRBV20-1,TRBJ1-2,TRBD1,-,TGCAGTGCTATCCCGGGACAGGGTGGTAGGGAGGCGTATGGCTACACCTTC,CSAIPGQGGREAYGYTF
TRBV20-1,TRBJ2-3,-,many,TGCAGTGCCCTACCCGACCCGGTGGGAGATACGCAGTATTTT,CSALPDPVGDTQYF